This record looks at one T cell receptor beta chain sequence and its context. Its antigen is currently unknown. The data derive from a study of cytomegalovirus exposure and HLA in healthy donors. Overall study findings and caveats: When analyzed later, the rates of TCR association showed variation by HLA locus, with DRB1 the most and HLA-C the fewest.

The PCR was carried out with 60 Vbeta primers and 13 Jbeta primers. Clones were sequenced by immunoSEQ multiplex PCR, and TCRdb holds only the in-frame ones, with some missing. The sample includes 160,000 or so clones, less than 85% of them seen just once. CDR3 length: 16 residues. Germline loops: CDR1 MGHRA, CDR2 YSYEKL. The trim removed 3 bases at V and 1 base at J, leaving 7 bases unmatched. Though probably carrying unrecorded immune exposures, donors were nominally healthy at sampling. V usage is TRBV4-1 and J usage is TRBJ1-1; 8 bases fit TRBD1. The sequence came from a woman in her forties or fifties in good health and CMV-seropositive. The sample comprised PBMCs. The CDR3 reads CASSHRQGSSNTEAFF. The CDR3 coding sequence is TGCGCCAGCAGCCACCGACAGGGGAGTTCGAACACTGAAGCTTTCTTT.